This T cell receptor beta chain was found in a study of shared clonotypes between healthy human individuals. Positively selected for CCR7, the CD45RO-negative cells used as naive CD8 cells excluded terminally differentiated effector memory CD45RA+ cells. Trimming pared 3 bases from V and 6 bases from J, leaving 9 bases between. The CDR3 runs 11 residues. CDR1 DFQATT and CDR2 SNEGSKA come from the germline V gene (reference sequence). Sequencing used immunoSEQ multiplex PCR; TCRdb keeps in-frame clones, though not all of them. The sample records hundreds of thousands of clones, approximately 96% being singletons.

This clonotype originated in a woman in her thirties in good health. Sample: naive CD8+ T cells sorted from blood. The genes are TRBV20-1 and TRBJ2-7, with D unclear. DNA of the CDR3: TGCAGTGCTAGTGTTACGACCGAGCAGTACTTC. This sequence encodes CSASVTTEQYF.